Detailed here is one TCR beta chain. As yet, its antigen is unknown. These data originate in a study of cytomegalovirus exposure and HLA in healthy donors. General study points: The likely origin of a cluster of highly shared sequence variants was a sequencing artifact. Within an earlier analysis, most TCR beta V segments proved productive either about 87% or about 30% of the time. Available immune exposure information covered CMV serostatus only. Overall, around 150 TCR beta chains were annotated as cytomegalovirus-associated.

There are 15 residues in the CDR3. Trimming shortened V by 6 bases and J by 0 bases, and 12 bases separated the two germline ends. CDR1 and CDR2 (germline): LNHDA, SQIVND (reference sequence). PCR was performed using 60 Vbeta and 13 Jbeta primers. Some clones are missing from TCRdb's copy, which holds only in-frame ones; the method was immunoSEQ multiplex PCR. The repertoire holds approximately 260,000 clones, approximately 85% seen once, with roughly 2% in the top ten. J is TRBJ2-1 and V is TRBV19, with D possibly matching TRBD2 (5 bases). The receptor's source is a woman in her 40s in good health and CMV-seropositive. The specimen was PBMCs. CDR3 in DNA: TGTGCCAGTAGCATTAGCGCGAACTCCTACAATGAGCAGTTCTTC. Its translation: CASSISANSYNEQFF.